This T cell receptor (beta chain) stems from a study of human T cells and chemical hapten exposure. Study details: For the roughly 23-week duration of the study, patients were given weekly doses of diphenylcyclopropenone on the scalp.

TCRdb itself ran the RACE reads through MiXCR, one entry per CDR3 protein. The data contain under 400,000 distinct CDR3 sequences, around 5.5% of them seen just once; the ten biggest clones take up around 2.6%. The count of this clonotype is one. The time point here: pre-sensitization, week 0. The treatment here: therapeutic diphenylcyclopropenone sensitization with weekly scalp DPC. V lost 0 bases and J lost 5, with 6 bases in between. The CDR3 runs to 12 residues. Germline V lookup: CDR1 SQVTM, CDR2 ANQGSEA. The origin of this receptor is a woman in her fifties or sixties with alopecia areata. Some clones in this sample may be carry-over from other donors' samples. Sequenced material: whole blood, taken in connection with sensitization to the hapten diphenylcyclopropenone (DPC). This sequence joins TRBV29-1 and TRBJ2-3; D unclear. As DNA, the CDR3 is TGCAGCGTTGAAGACGGTAGAGATACGCAGTATTTT. It translates to CSVEDGRDTQYF.